The clone carrying this TCR beta chain showed up many times. Its matching antigen is unknown. This sample is part of a study of T cell repertoires in cytomegalovirus infection. About the study: Public TCR beta signatures were indicative of both CMV infection and a matching HLA type. General study findings and limits: It was HLA-C-restricted CMV-specific TCR beta clonotypes that dominated the response ex vivo. Using cumulative public TCR beta family frequency, the authors identified those who carried CMV together with the relevant HLA.

MiXCR was run by TCRdb on the reads, yielding one entry per CDR3 protein. Of tens of thousands of distinct CDR3 sequences in the sample, 20% to 25% were seen once. CDR1 and CDR2 from the germline V gene are KGHDR and SFDVKD. The V and J ends lost 4 bases and 6 bases respectively, with 15 bases between them. This CDR3 is built from 15 residues. The chain uses TRBV24-1 and TRBJ1-5; D remains unclear. Material: PBMCs, sequenced either directly or after in vitro stimulation (not recorded which). This TCR derives from a human donor in good health (CMV status not recorded). Some clones in this sample may be carry-over from other donors' samples. CDR3 residues: CATSDPTRDGQPQHF. In nucleotides, the CDR3 is TGTGCCACCAGTGACCCAACGAGGGATGGTCAGCCCCAGCATTTT.